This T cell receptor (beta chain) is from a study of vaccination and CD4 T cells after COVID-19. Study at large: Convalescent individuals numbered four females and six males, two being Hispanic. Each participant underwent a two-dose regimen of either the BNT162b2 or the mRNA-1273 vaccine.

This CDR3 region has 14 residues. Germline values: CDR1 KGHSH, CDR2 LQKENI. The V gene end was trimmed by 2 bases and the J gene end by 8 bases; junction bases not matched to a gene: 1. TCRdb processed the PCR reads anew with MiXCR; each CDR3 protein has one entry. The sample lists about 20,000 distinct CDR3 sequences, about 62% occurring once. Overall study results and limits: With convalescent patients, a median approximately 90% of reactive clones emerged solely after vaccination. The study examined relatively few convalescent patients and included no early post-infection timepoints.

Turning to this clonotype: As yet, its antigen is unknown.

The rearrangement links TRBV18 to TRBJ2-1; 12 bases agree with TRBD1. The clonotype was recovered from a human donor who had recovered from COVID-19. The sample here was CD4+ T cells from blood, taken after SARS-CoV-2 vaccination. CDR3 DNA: TGTGCCAGCTCACCAGGGACAGGGGGCGATGAGCAGTTCTTC. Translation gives CASSPGTGGDEQFF.